The present T cell receptor beta chain was sequenced within a study of blood T cell repertoires in COVID-19. Study summary: From T cells, B-cell-depleted T cells, or PBMCs came the material, which was cDNA or gDNA.

Original analysis: Researchers report that nucleated cell counts were estimated from reference gene primer amplification. Profiled with immunoSEQ multiplex PCR; TCRdb holds only in-frame clones, not every one. The DNA gave D and trimming, while V, J and clone size come from that table. Of 250,000 to 300,000 clones detected, approximately 90% appear once; the ten largest clones hold approximately 2%. Trimming pared 3 bases from V and 10 bases from J, leaving 16 bases between. The CDR3 sequence is 15 residues long. CDR1 MGHRA and CDR2 YSYEKL come from the germline V gene. Individuals aged about 18 to 95 years were recruited from fewer than 30 US areas. Assignment of participants to cohorts was predicated upon participant-reported clinical history.

The sequencing input was PBMCs or T cells enriched from blood (not recorded which). The chain joins TRBV4-1 to TRBJ1-6; D not certain. The clonotype was recovered from a woman aged 60-70 years in a cohort exposed to, infected with or recovered from COVID-19 (not recorded which). CDR3 DNA: TGCGCCAGCAGCCACCCCGGCGCGGGTGGGTCACCCCTCCACTTT. Its translation is CASSHPGAGGSPLHF.